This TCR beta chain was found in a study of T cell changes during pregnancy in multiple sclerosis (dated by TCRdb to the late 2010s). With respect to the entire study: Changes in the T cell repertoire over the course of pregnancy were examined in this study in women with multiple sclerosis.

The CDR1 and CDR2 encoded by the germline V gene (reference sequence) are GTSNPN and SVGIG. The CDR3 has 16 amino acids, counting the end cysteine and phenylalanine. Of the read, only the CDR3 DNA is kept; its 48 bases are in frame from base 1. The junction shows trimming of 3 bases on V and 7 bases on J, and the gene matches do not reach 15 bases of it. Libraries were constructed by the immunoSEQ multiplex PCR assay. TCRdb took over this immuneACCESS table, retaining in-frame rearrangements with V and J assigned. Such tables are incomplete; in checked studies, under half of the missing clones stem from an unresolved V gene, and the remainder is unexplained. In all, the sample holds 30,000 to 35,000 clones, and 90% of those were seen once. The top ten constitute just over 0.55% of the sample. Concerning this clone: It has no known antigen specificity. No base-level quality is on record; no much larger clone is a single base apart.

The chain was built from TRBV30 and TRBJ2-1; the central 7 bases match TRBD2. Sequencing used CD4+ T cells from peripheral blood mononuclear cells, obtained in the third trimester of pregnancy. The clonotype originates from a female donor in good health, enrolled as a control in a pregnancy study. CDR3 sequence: CAWSPWLGGGGNEQFF. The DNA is TGTGCCTGGAGCCCTTGGCTGGGGGGGGGTGGGAATGAGCAGTTCTTC.